Each of the 29 T cell receptor beta chains below was sequenced from the same sample in a study of blood T cell repertoires in COVID-19. TCRdb keeps only in-frame clones here, not all; method: immunoSEQ multiplex PCR. This sample has about 96,000 clones, with 85% to 90% found just once. Sequenced: peripheral blood. These receptor sequences come from a human donor with COVID-19, enrolled during active disease. The donor label of this sample is uncertain.

The J gene is TRBJ2-1, the V gene TRBV28; perhaps TRBD1 as D (5 bases). Trimming left V 6 bases short and J 7 bases short, with 10 bases between. CDR3 length: 12 residues. Germline CDR1 is MDHEN and CDR2 is SYDVKM. DNA of the CDR3: TGTGCCAGCAGGTCTACAGGTAATGAGCAGTTCTTC. It specifies CASRSTGNEQFF.

The chain joins TRBV14 to TRBJ1-1; D gene unclear. The CDR3 runs to 13 residues. Germline values: CDR1 SGHDN, CDR2 FVKESK. Trimming took off 3 bases at V and 4 bases at J, with 9 bases between the two ends. CDR3 coding DNA: TGTGCCAGCAGCCAGCTCCAGTCCACTGAAGCTTTCTTT. This codes for CASSQLQSTEAFF.

The chain couples TRBV29-1 to TRBJ2-1; 12 bases map to TRBD2. The J segment lost 4 bases and the V segment lost 1 base, leaving 8 bases of the junction unmatched. Looked up from germline, CDR1 is SQVTM and CDR2 is ANQGSEA. The CDR3 runs to 17 residues. DNA for the CDR3: TGCAGCGTTGAAGTTCTGACTAGCGGGAGAGCATACAATGAGCAGTTCTTC. Translated: CSVEVLTSGRAYNEQFF.

The rearrangement joins TRBV18 to TRBJ1-5; D is possibly TRBD1 (6 bases). V dropped 3 bases and J dropped 4 bases, with 10 bases sitting between them. This CDR3 is 14 amino acids long. The germline gives CDR1 KGHSH, CDR2 LQKENI. The CDR3 coding sequence is TGTGCCAGCTCACCGGACAGCACAAATCAGCCCCAGCATTTT. It codes for CASSPDSTNQPQHF. The entire variable domain, with the rest obtained from reference TRBV18 and TRBJ1-5, is as follows: NAGVMQNPRHLVRRRGQEARLRCSPMKGHSHVYWYRQLPEEGLKFMVYLQKENIIDESGMPKERFSAEFPKEGPSILRIQQVVRGDSAAYFCASSPDSTNQPQHFGDGTRLSIL.

The chain uses TRBV5-1 and TRBJ2-7; unclear D gene. The CDR3 is 14 amino acids. The V end lost 4 bases, the J end lost 1 base, and 12 bases lay between the germline ends. From germline, CDR1 is SGHRS and CDR2 YFSETQ. CDR3 amino acids: CASSKPSDSYEQYF. CDR3 DNA sequence: TGCGCCAGCAGCAAGCCGTCCGATTCCTACGAGCAGTACTTC.

The chain uses TRBV18 and TRBJ2-2, with 7 bases fitting TRBD1. The V segment lost 3 bases and the J segment 8 bases; nucleotides outside the gene matches: 3. The CDR3 length is 13 residues. Germline-derived CDR1 and CDR2 are KGHSH and LQKENI. The CDR3: CASSPTGSGELFF. In DNA form, the CDR3 reads TGTGCCAGCTCACCGACAGGGTCTGGGGAGCTGTTTTTT.

The V gene is TRBV5-6, the J gene TRBJ2-4, with D perhaps TRBD1 (5 bases). The CDR3 covers 14 residues. The germline V and J ends were trimmed by 4 bases and 7 bases, with 15 bases remaining between them. The germline gives CDR1 SGHDT, CDR2 YYEEEE. This CDR3 is CASSLRTLGNIQYF. The CDR3 DNA reads TGTGCCAGCAGCCTACGGACACTGGGGAACATTCAGTACTTC.

Here the CDR3 reads CAISDPLLRTEAFF. The CDR3 bases are TGTGCCATCAGTGACCCACTCCTTAGAACTGAAGCTTTCTTT. The chain joins TRBV10-3 to TRBJ1-1; D is undetermined. From germline, CDR1 is ENHRY and CDR2 SYGVKD. The CDR3 sequence is 14 residues long. The V and J ends lost 3 bases and 5 bases respectively, with 13 bases between them.

This chain links TRBV5-1 with TRBJ1-5; D remains ambiguous. Trimming removed 3 bases from V and 6 bases from J, with 16 bases in between. Germline V lookup: CDR1 SGHRS, CDR2 YFSETQ. The CDR3 totals 15 residues. This chain's CDR3 is CASSSHGKPGQPQHF. CDR3 DNA: TGCGCCAGCAGCTCACACGGGAAGCCGGGTCAGCCCCAGCATTTT.

This rearrangement joins TRBV7-6 to TRBJ1-5; maybe TRBD1 (5 bases). The germline CDR1 and CDR2 sequences are SGHVS and FNYEAQ. The germline V and J ends were trimmed by 5 bases and 5 bases, with 16 bases remaining between them. This CDR3 is 15 amino acids long. The CDR3 protein is CASSLPYRTDQPQHF. In nucleotides, the CDR3 is TGTGCCAGCAGCCTACCCTACAGGACGGATCAGCCCCAGCATTTT.

The V call is TRBV6-2 or TRBV6-3, the J call TRBJ2-1; TRBD2 agrees at 7 bases. The germline gives CDR1 MNHEY, CDR2 SVGEGT. V was clipped by 0 bases and J by 2 bases; unmatched bases: 4. This CDR3 is built from 16 residues. In DNA form, the CDR3 reads TGTGCCAGCAGTTACTCAGCGGGACCAACCTACAATGAGCAGTTCTTC. It yields the protein CASSYSAGPTYNEQFF.

This clone was picked up a small number of times. The chain couples TRBV11-3 to TRBJ2-2; no reliable D call. Germline V gives CDR1 SGHNT, CDR2 YENEEA. The CDR3 spans 14 residues. V was shortened by 4 bases and J by 1 base, with 7 bases between the two germline ends. CDR3 DNA sequence: TGTGCCAGCAGCTATCAGGAGAACACCGGGGAGCTGTTTTTT. Residues: CASSYQENTGELFF. The full variable domain, in which reference TRBV11-3 and TRBJ2-2 provide the parts outside the CDR3, is EAGVVQSPRYKIIEKKQPVAFWCNPISGHNTLYWYLQNLGQGPELLIRYENEEAVDDSQLPKDRFSAERLKGVDSTLKIQPAELGDSAVYLCASSYQENTGELFFGEGSRLTVL.

V gene TRBV2 combines with J gene TRBJ1-2; D may be TRBD1 (6 bases). CDR3 length: 16 amino acids. The V gene's germline CDR1 is SNHLY and CDR2 FYNNEI. Trimming took off 9 bases at V and 8 bases at J, with 28 bases between the two ends. The CDR3 region has the DNA TGTGCCAGGATGGCCGGGTCATCATGGGGGACATACGGCTACACCTTC. Translating it yields CARMAGSSWGTYGYTF.

This chain links TRBV7-9 with TRBJ1-1; possible D gene TRBD1, 5 bases. With 3 bases removed from V and 3 bases from J, the gap between germline ends came to 11 bases. CDR3 length equals 14 residues. CDR1 and CDR2 from the germline V gene are SEHNR and FQNEAQ (reference sequence). CDR3 bases: TGTGCCAGCAGCTTTTACAGGTCGGACACTGAAGCTTTCTTT. It encodes CASSFYRSDTEAFF.

The chain combines TRBV27 with TRBJ1-3; no reliable D call. The CDR3 is 13 residues long. Germline CDR1 reads MNHEY; CDR2 reads SMNVEV (reference sequence). Trimming cost V 4 bases and J 4 bases, with 8 bases left between them. CDR3 protein: CASSSQQGNTIYF. In DNA, the CDR3 is TGTGCCAGCAGTTCACAACAGGGAAACACCATATATTTT.

The chain employs TRBV9 and TRBJ2-1; the match to TRBD2 covers 8 bases. Trimming at V came to 0 bases and at J to 2 bases, leaving 1 base not matched to a gene. Germline loops: CDR1 SGDLS, CDR2 YYNGEE. The CDR3 runs 15 residues. DNA for the CDR3: TGTGCCAGCAGCGTAGTGCGGGGGGCCTACAATGAGCAGTTCTTC. Its protein product is CASSVVRGAYNEQFF.

V gene TRBV4-1 combines with J gene TRBJ1-5; 7 bases map to TRBD1. The CDR3 totals 16 residues. V dropped 3 bases and J dropped 4; count of bases not matched to a gene: 9. Germline V lookup: CDR1 MGHRA, CDR2 YSYEKL. CDR3 sequence reads: CASSHLMGTDNQPQHF. The CDR3 nucleotides read TGCGCCAGCAGCCACCTAATGGGGACAGATAATCAGCCCCAGCATTTT.

The gene calls are TRBV5-4 and TRBJ1-1; 8 bases fit TRBD1. Germline loops: CDR1 SGHNT, CDR2 YYREEE (reference sequence). The V gene end was trimmed by 4 bases and the J gene end by 11 bases; junction bases not matched to a gene: 13. The CDR3 consists of 14 residues. CDR3 protein: CASSAGQVRALAFF. CDR3 bases: TGTGCCAGCAGCGCGGGACAGGTCAGAGCGCTGGCTTTCTTT.

This chain uses TRBV4-1 with TRBJ2-7, with 8 bases that match TRBD1. The V gene's germline CDR1 is MGHRA and CDR2 YSYEKL. The CDR3 is 16 residues long. V lost 0 bases, J lost 6 bases, and 10 bases stayed unmatched. The CDR3 nucleotides are TGCGCCAGCAGCCAAGAGCCTACGGGACAGGTAAGCGAGCAGTACTTC. Translation gives CASSQEPTGQVSEQYF.

V and J are TRBV25-1 and TRBJ1-2; tentative D call: TRBD1 (6 bases). The V gene lost 5 bases and the J gene lost 8 bases, with 15 bases spanning the gap. The germline V gene encodes CDR1 MGHDK and CDR2 SYGVNS. The CDR3 length is 13 residues. The CDR3 DNA reads as TGTGCCAGCAGTACCTCGCACAGGGACGGCTACACCTTC. Translated, it gives CASSTSHRDGYTF.

Only one count was recorded for this clone. The chain employs TRBV6-6 and TRBJ1-2, with D possibly TRBD1 on 5 matching bases. V was trimmed by 0 bases and J by 7 bases, leaving 12 bases between them. This CDR3 comprises 14 residues. Germline V gene data show CDR1 as MNHNY and CDR2 as SVGAGI (reference sequence). DNA for the CDR3: TGTGCCAGCAGTTACTCAACAGGATCTCGTGGCTACACCTTC. It is translated as CASSYSTGSRGYTF.

This chain connects TRBV7-9 to TRBJ2-3; 7 bases match TRBD2. V lost 0 bases, J lost 1 base, and 7 bases stayed unmatched. The CDR3 has 17 amino acids. The germline gives CDR1 SEHNR, CDR2 FQNEAQ (reference sequence). Here the CDR3 DNA reads TGTGCCAGCAGCTTAGCCTCAGCCAGCGGGGGCACAGATACGCAGTATTTT. This translates into CASSLASASGGTDTQYF.

This chain connects TRBV24-1 to TRBJ2-2, with 14 bases fitting TRBD2. There are 20 residues in the CDR3. Trimming cost V 3 bases and J 5 bases; bases outside gene matches: 13. Germline CDR1 is KGHDR and CDR2 is SFDVKD. The CDR3 reads CATSDPRGGLAGGRTGELFF. The CDR3 DNA is TGTGCCACCAGTGATCCAAGGGGCGGACTAGCGGGGGGCCGGACCGGGGAGCTGTTTTTT.

The chain employs TRBV10-3 and TRBJ2-7, with D possibly matching TRBD2 (6 bases). Germline V gene sequence: CDR1 ENHRY, CDR2 SYGVKD. Trimming cost V 3 bases and J 0 bases, with 15 bases left between them. The CDR3 runs 16 residues. CDR3 sequence (DNA): TGTGCCATCAGTGATTATGGAGGGCCCAGCTCCTACGAGCAGTACTTC. Translating gives CAISDYGGPSSYEQYF.

As concerns this clone: In the same sample, other DNA sequences code for this CDR3. The chain recombines TRBV10-1 with TRBJ2-7; 10 nucleotides line up with TRBD2. CDR1 and CDR2 (germline): WNHNN, SYGVQD (reference sequence). This CDR3 comprises 14 residues. The trim removed 5 bases at V and 2 bases at J, leaving 3 bases unmatched. As DNA, the CDR3 is TGCGCCAGCAGTCCTAGCGGGGGACCCTACGAGCAGTACTTC. Translating it yields CASSPSGGPYEQYF.

This chain uses TRBV15 with TRBJ2-7; 7 nucleotides line up with TRBD1. The V and J ends lost 0 bases and 3 bases, in that order; junction bases with no gene match: 5. The CDR3 contains 15 residues. The V gene's germline CDR1 is LNHNV and CDR2 YYDKDF (reference sequence). CDR3 DNA: TGTGCCACCAGCAGAGATTCGGCAGGGGGCTACGAGCAGTACTTC. It yields the protein CATSRDSAGGYEQYF.

V and J are TRBV24-1 and TRBJ1-5; D is possibly TRBD1 (6 bases). Trimming left V 4 bases short and J 9 bases short, with 9 bases between. Germline V gene sequence: CDR1 KGHDR, CDR2 SFDVKD. This CDR3 contains 12 residues. The chain's CDR3 is CATSEGRGPQHF. The CDR3 DNA sequence: TGTGCCACCAGTGAAGGCAGGGGGCCCCAGCATTTT.

This chain joins TRBV3-1 (or the pseudogene TRBV3-2) and TRBJ2-1; 11 positions agree with TRBD2. The CDR3 has 18 residues. V was pared by 3 bases and J by 6 bases, with 13 bases of the junction left unmatched. Germline values: CDR1 LGHDT, CDR2 YNNKEL (reference sequence). This CDR3 reads CASSQVAGGVSHANEQFF. The CDR3 bases are TGTGCCAGCAGCCAGGTAGCGGGGGGGGTATCCCATGCCAATGAGCAGTTCTTC.

This chain links TRBV4-1 with TRBJ2-1; 11 positions agree with TRBD2. The CDR3 extends over 15 amino acids. Germline CDR1 reads MGHRA; CDR2 reads YSYEKL. The V gene end was trimmed by 1 base and the J gene end by 4 bases; junction bases not matched to a gene: 0. CDR3 in amino acids: CASSQGLAGYNEQFF. As DNA, the CDR3 is TGCGCCAGCAGCCAAGGACTAGCGGGATACAATGAGCAGTTCTTC.